These 18 T cell receptor beta chains were sequenced from one sample in a study of beta chain features in type 1 diabetes. No antigen is known for these receptors. The isolated RNA, all of it, was reverse transcribed, so expressed TCRB transcripts were what got sequenced. Clones were read by immunoSEQ multiplex PCR, and TCRdb kept only the in-frame ones, dropping some. The sample carries hundreds of thousands of clones, approximately 10% recorded once. Whole-study findings and limits: Moderate but significant shortening of TCRB CDR3s was recorded in all four CD4+ subsets from Type 1 diabetes patients.

The specimen sequenced was naive CD4+ T cells from blood. The origin of the receptors is a young man with type 1 diabetes.

V gene TRBV7-6 combines with J gene TRBJ2-5; 7 bases line up with TRBD1. The CDR3 length is 16 residues. V was clipped by 1 base and J by 0 bases; unmatched bases: 5. CDR1 is SGHVS, CDR2 FNYEAQ, per germline. CDR3 nucleotides: TGTGCCAGCAGCTTAGGAGGGGGCGTGTACCAAGAGACCCAGTACTTC. Protein sequence: CASSLGGGVYQETQYF.

The chain is built from TRBV5-6 and TRBJ2-5; TRBD1 matches at 7 bases. V lost 3 bases and J lost 5; bases outside the gene matches: 4. This CDR3 contains 13 residues. Germline values: CDR1 SGHDT, CDR2 YYEEEE. CDR3 residues: CASSYGTVETQYF. The CDR3 DNA is TGTGCCAGCAGCTATGGGACAGTTGAGACCCAGTACTTC.

Here the CDR3 reads CASSHGVNSNQPQHF. DNA for the CDR3: TGTGCCAGTAGTCACGGGGTCAATAGCAATCAGCCCCAGCATTTT. The V call is TRBV19, the J call TRBJ1-5; D is unclear. V was clipped by 5 bases and J by 0 bases, with 11 bases between them. The CDR3 is 15 amino acids. The germline gives CDR1 LNHDA, CDR2 SQIVND (reference sequence).

This clone appeared a few times. This sequence joins TRBV6-5 and TRBJ2-7; D is perhaps TRBD1 (5 bases). The CDR3 runs 13 residues. Germline assignment: CDR1 MNHEY and CDR2 SVGAGI. V was trimmed by 8 bases and J by 2 bases, leaving 13 bases between them. The CDR3 spells CASDPGPTYEQYF. CDR3 sequence (DNA): TGTGCCAGCGACCCAGGGCCCACCTACGAGCAGTACTTC.

In this sample, this clone turned up a few times. J is TRBJ1-6 and V is TRBV25-1; 10 bases match TRBD1. CDR3 length equals 16 residues. V shed 1 base and J 8 bases; nucleotides not matched to a gene: 5. The V gene's germline CDR1 is MGHDK and CDR2 SYGVNS. CDR3: CASSESEGTGDSPLHF. In nucleotides, the CDR3 is TGTGCCAGCAGTGAATCGGAAGGGACAGGGGATTCACCCCTCCACTTT.

The genes are TRBV11-2 and TRBJ2-1; D gene ambiguous. V shed 0 bases and J shed 3 bases, with 6 bases lying between them. The CDR3 loop spans 14 amino acids. CDR1 SGHAT and CDR2 FQNNGV come from the germline V gene. Here the CDR3 reads CASSLDSYYNEQFF. The CDR3 DNA sequence: TGTGCCAGCAGCTTAGACAGTTACTACAATGAGCAGTTCTTC. The variable domain in full, with the rest retrieved from reference TRBV11-2 and TRBJ2-1, is EAGVAQSPRYKIIEKRQSVAFWCNPISGHATLYWYQQILGQGPKLLIQFQNNGVVDDSQLPKDRFSAERLKGVDSTLKIQPAKLEDSAVYLCASSLDSYYNEQFFGPGTRLTVL.

This clone showed up just a few times. The rearrangement uses TRBV19 and TRBJ2-7; 7 positions agree with TRBD1. The length of the CDR3 is 15 residues. V lost 2 bases to trimming and J lost 2 bases; unmatched junction nucleotides: 6. Germline CDR1 is LNHDA and CDR2 is SQIVND (reference sequence). CDR3 sequence reads: CASSIRLGGPYEQYF. The CDR3 DNA sequence: TGTGCCAGTAGTATACGATTAGGGGGCCCCTACGAGCAGTACTTC. Full variable domain (missing parts from reference TRBV19 and TRBJ2-7): DGGITQSPKYLFRKEGQNVTLSCEQNLNHDAMYWYRQDPGQGLRLIYYSQIVNDFQKGDIAEGYSVSREKKESFPLTVTSAQKNPTAFYLCASSIRLGGPYEQYFGPGTRLTVT.

This chain joins TRBV21-1 and TRBJ1-4; TRBD1, the D gene given by the table, was not confirmed from the DNA. TRBV21-1 is deemed a pseudogene. This CDR3 contains 15 residues. CDR3 DNA: TGTGCCAGCAGCACCCCGGGGACAGGGGTAGAAAAACTGTTTTTT. Protein sequence: CASSTPGTGVEKLFF.

The chain couples TRBV28 to TRBJ1-4, with a tentative D call TRBD1 (6 bases). Trimming pared 8 bases from V and 4 bases from J, leaving 14 bases between. This CDR3 has 14 amino acids. CDR1 and CDR2 (germline): MDHEN, SYDVKM. The chain's CDR3 is CASLSRGGNEKLFF. CDR3 in DNA: TGTGCCAGCCTATCGCGAGGGGGTAATGAAAAACTGTTTTTT.

J is TRBJ1-2 and V is TRBV19, with D unresolved. Trimming took off 7 bases at V and 0 bases at J, with 15 bases between the two ends. The germline V gene has CDR1 LNHDA and CDR2 SQIVND (reference sequence). This CDR3 comprises 15 residues. CDR3: CASNRAGSPNYGYTF. CDR3 bases: TGTGCCAGTAACCGGGCGGGGAGCCCTAACTATGGCTACACCTTC. The whole variable domain, remainder taken from reference TRBV19 and TRBJ1-2, is DGGITQSPKYLFRKEGQNVTLSCEQNLNHDAMYWYRQDPGQGLRLIYYSQIVNDFQKGDIAEGYSVSREKKESFPLTVTSAQKNPTAFYLCASNRAGSPNYGYTFGSGTRLTVV.

The J gene is TRBJ2-5, the V gene TRBV7-9; tentatively, D is TRBD2 (6 bases). Germline-derived CDR1 and CDR2 are SEHNR and FQNEAQ (reference sequence). Trimming stripped 1 base from V and 2 bases from J, with 14 bases between. The CDR3 covers 16 residues. As DNA, the CDR3 is TGTGCCAGCAGCTTAGTCGGGGGAAGGTCACAAGAGACCCAGTACTTC. The encoded protein is CASSLVGGRSQETQYF.

In its sample, this clone was seen a few times. This chain links TRBV19 with TRBJ2-2; 7 nucleotides match TRBD1. CDR1 and CDR2 (germline): LNHDA, SQIVND (reference sequence). There are 15 residues in the CDR3. V gave up 3 bases and J gave up 2 bases; unmatched junction bases: 3. The chain's CDR3 is CASSIDRANTGELFF. The CDR3 nucleotides are TGTGCCAGTAGTATTGACAGGGCAAACACCGGGGAGCTGTTTTTT.

The sample holds a few counts of this clone. The V gene is TRBV7-9, the J gene TRBJ1-4, with D hard to call. V was clipped by 5 bases and J by 6 bases, with 13 bases between them. The CDR3 covers 14 residues. Germline CDR1 and CDR2: SEHNR and FQNEAQ (reference sequence). CDR3 nucleotides: TGTGCCAGCAGCGAAACTAGAACCGATGAAAAACTGTTTTTT. Translating gives CASSETRTDEKLFF.

The chain is built from TRBV14 and TRBJ2-5; possible D gene TRBD1, 6 bases. The CDR3 spans 17 residues. The V end lost 2 bases, the J end lost 4 bases, and 20 bases lay between the germline ends. Germline CDR1 is SGHDN and CDR2 is FVKESK. CDR3 coding DNA: TGTGCCAGCAGCCAATTTTCCGGGACAATCCTCGGAGAGACCCAGTACTTC. Residues: CASSQFSGTILGETQYF.

The chain uses TRBV15 and TRBJ1-2; D call uncertain. CDR1 and CDR2 (germline): LNHNV, YYDKDF (reference sequence). The CDR3 sequence is 14 residues long. Deletions cut 0 bases from V and 11 bases from J, with 16 bases between. The CDR3 sequence: CATSRDRSRPIYTF. The CDR3 DNA sequence: TGTGCCACCAGCAGAGACCGAAGCAGGCCGATTTACACCTTC.

V usage is TRBV2 and J usage is TRBJ1-2; tentative D call: TRBD1 (6 bases). This CDR3 has 13 amino acids. Trimming took off 6 bases at V and 4 bases at J, with 12 bases between the two ends. Germline V gene lookup returns CDR1 SNHLY and CDR2 FYNNEI. CDR3 DNA sequence: TGTGCCAGCAGCCCACGGGGGGCCTATGGCTACACCTTC. This translates into CASSPRGAYGYTF.

The J gene is TRBJ2-5, the V gene TRBV4-1; a weak D match, TRBD2 (7 bases). Germline CDR1 and CDR2: MGHRA and YSYEKL. The CDR3 has 12 amino acids. Trimming stripped 6 bases from V and 6 bases from J, with 11 bases between. The DNA of the CDR3 is TGCGCCAGCAGGGGGGGGCCCCAGACCCAGTACTTC. Its protein product is CASRGGPQTQYF.

The chain uses TRBV10-2 and TRBJ1-2; 7 nucleotides align to TRBD1. The CDR3 is 12 amino acids. CDR1 and CDR2 from the germline V gene are WSHSY and SAAADI. J was trimmed by 7 bases and V by 6 bases; bases with no gene match: 5. CDR3 sequence: CASRPTGFGYTF. The CDR3 bases are TGCGCCAGCAGACCGACAGGGTTTGGCTACACCTTC.